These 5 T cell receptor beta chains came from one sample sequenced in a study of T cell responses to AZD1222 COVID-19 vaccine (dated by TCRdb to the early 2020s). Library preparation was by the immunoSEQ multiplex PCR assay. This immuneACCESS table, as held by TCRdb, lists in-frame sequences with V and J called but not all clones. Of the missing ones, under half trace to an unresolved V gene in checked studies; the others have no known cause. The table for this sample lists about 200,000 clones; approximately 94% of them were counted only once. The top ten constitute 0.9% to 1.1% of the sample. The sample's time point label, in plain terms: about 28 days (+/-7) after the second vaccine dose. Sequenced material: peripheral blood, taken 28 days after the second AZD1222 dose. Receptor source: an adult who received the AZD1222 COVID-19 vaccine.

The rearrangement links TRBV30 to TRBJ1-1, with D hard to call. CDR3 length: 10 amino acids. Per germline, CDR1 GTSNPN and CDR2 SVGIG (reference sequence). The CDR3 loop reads CGGFRTEAFF. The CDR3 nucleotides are TGTGGCGGATTCCGGACTGAAGCTTTCTTT.

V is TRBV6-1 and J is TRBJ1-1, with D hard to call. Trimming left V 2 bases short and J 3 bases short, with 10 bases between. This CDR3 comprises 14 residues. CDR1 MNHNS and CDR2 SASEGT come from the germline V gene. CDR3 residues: CASSEPSSYTEAFF. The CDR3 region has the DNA TGTGCCAGCAGTGAACCCAGTTCTTACACTGAAGCTTTCTTT.

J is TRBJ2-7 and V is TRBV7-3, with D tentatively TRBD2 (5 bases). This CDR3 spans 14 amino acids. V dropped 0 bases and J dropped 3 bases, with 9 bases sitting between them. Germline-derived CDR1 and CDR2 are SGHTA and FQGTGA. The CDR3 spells CASSLTPGSYEQYF. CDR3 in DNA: TGTGCCAGCAGCTTAACGCCGGGGAGCTACGAGCAGTACTTC.

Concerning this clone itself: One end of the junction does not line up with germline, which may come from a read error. The CDR3 nucleotides read TGTGCCACCAGCAGAGATCGACGGGGGGTCCGACAAGAGGCCCAGTACTTC. It is translated as CATSRDRRGVRQEAQYF. The V and J genes are TRBV15 and TRBJ2-5; 7 nucleotides agree with TRBD2. The CDR3 consists of 17 residues. CDR1 LNHNV and CDR2 YYDKDF come from the germline V gene (reference sequence).

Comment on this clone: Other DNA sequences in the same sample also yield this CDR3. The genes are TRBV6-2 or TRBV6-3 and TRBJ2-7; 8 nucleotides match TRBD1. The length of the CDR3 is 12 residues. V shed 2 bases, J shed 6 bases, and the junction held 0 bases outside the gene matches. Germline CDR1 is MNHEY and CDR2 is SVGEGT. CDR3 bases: TGTGCCAGCAGTTACGACAGGGGCGAGCAGTACTTC. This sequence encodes CASSYDRGEQYF.